The 26 T cell receptor beta chains below were found in one sample sequenced in a study of cytomegalovirus exposure and HLA in healthy donors. Primers for the PCR totalled 60 Vbeta and 13 Jbeta. Sequencing used immunoSEQ multiplex PCR; TCRdb keeps in-frame clones, though not all of them. The sample carries about 190,000 clones, approximately 80% recorded once. Sequencing was done on a sample of PBMCs. All receptors derive from a woman aged 18-29 years in good health and CMV-seropositive.

The V call is TRBV7-3, the J call TRBJ1-4, with D hard to call. V was clipped by 5 bases and J by 8 bases, with 12 bases between them. CDR1 SGHTA and CDR2 FQGTGA come from the germline V gene. The CDR3 spans 13 residues. The CDR3 is CASSPSVGEKLFF. CDR3 in DNA: TGTGCCAGCAGCCCTAGTGTCGGGGAAAAACTGTTTTTT.

A word on this clone: The same CDR3 arises from other DNA sequences in this sample as well. This chain links TRBV28 with TRBJ1-2; D possibly corresponds to TRBD1 (6 bases). The CDR3 totals 13 residues. V dropped 6 bases and J dropped 7 bases, with 15 bases sitting between them. CDR1 is MDHEN and CDR2 is SYDVKM in the germline V gene. The CDR3 protein is CASSNGAGAGYTF. The CDR3 nucleotides are TGTGCCAGCAGCAACGGGGCGGGGGCTGGCTACACCTTC.

The chain is built from TRBV6-1 and TRBJ2-3; maybe TRBD1 (5 bases). Germline lookup yields CDR1 MNHNS and CDR2 SASEGT. V gave up 6 bases and J gave up 8 bases, with 18 bases separating them. The CDR3 has 14 amino acids. CDR3 in DNA: TGTGCCAGCAGACGAACGCCAGGGTCAAGTACGCAGTATTTT. Translating it yields CASRRTPGSSTQYF.

The chain carries TRBV29-1 and TRBJ1-2; 9 nucleotides match TRBD1. This CDR3 has 15 amino acids. With 4 bases clipped from V and 0 bases from J, the junction kept 6 bases outside the gene matches. Germline V gene sequence: CDR1 SQVTM, CDR2 ANQGSEA. The CDR3 DNA is TGCAGCGTTGGGGGAACAGGGGGCTCTAACTATGGCTACACCTTC. As protein: CSVGGTGGSNYGYTF.

V and J are TRBV7-9 and TRBJ2-5; 9 bases fit TRBD1. CDR3 length: 15 residues. CDR1 and CDR2 (germline): SEHNR, FQNEAQ (reference sequence). V lost 5 bases and J lost 1; bases outside the gene matches: 5. The CDR3 loop is CASSHTGGSQETQYF. DNA for the CDR3: TGTGCCAGCAGCCACACAGGGGGCTCCCAAGAGACCCAGTACTTC.

CDR3: CAWSRQGAGQPQHF. The CDR3 coding sequence is TGTGCCTGGAGTAGACAGGGGGCAGGTCAGCCCCAGCATTTT. The chain links TRBV30 to TRBJ1-5; 10 positions agree with TRBD1. The CDR3 spans 14 residues. Germline assignment: CDR1 GTSNPN and CDR2 SVGIG (reference sequence). The V and J ends lost 2 bases and 6 bases, in that order; junction bases with no gene match: 4. Filled out from reference TRBV30 and TRBJ1-5, the complete variable domain reads SQTIHQWPATLVQPVGSPLSLECTVEGTSNPNLYWYRQAAGRGLQLLFYSVGIGQISSEVPQNLSASRPQDRQFILSSKKLLLSDSGFYLCAWSRQGAGQPQHFGDGTRLSIL.

This clone was counted a few times. The rearrangement uses TRBV10-1 and TRBJ2-7, with 9 positions matching TRBD1. J lost 6 bases, V lost 4 bases, and 4 bases had no gene match. The germline gives CDR1 WNHNN, CDR2 SYGVQD (reference sequence). This CDR3 contains 13 residues. CDR3 DNA sequence: TGCGCCAGCAGTGGATTGGACAGGGGCGAGCAGTACTTC. Protein: CASSGLDRGEQYF.

This chain connects TRBV7-6 to TRBJ1-2; D is unclear. CDR1 SGHVS and CDR2 FNYEAQ come from the germline V gene. Trimming cost V 4 bases and J 8 bases, with 14 bases left between them. The CDR3 covers 13 residues. CDR3 sequence (DNA): TGTGCCAGCAGCTCAGGAGGGCTCGGGGGCTACACCTTC. Protein: CASSSGGLGGYTF. The full variable domain, rest sourced from reference TRBV7-6 and TRBJ1-2, is GAGVSQSPRYKVTKRGQDVALRCDPISGHVSLYWYRQALGQGPEFLTYFNYEAQQDKSGLPNDRFSAERPEGSISTLTIQRTEQRDSAMYRCASSSGGLGGYTFGSGTRLTVV.

The rearrangement uses TRBV11-2 and TRBJ2-7; tentative D call: TRBD2 (7 bases). Deletions cut 5 bases from V and 3 bases from J, with 26 bases between. The CDR3 has 18 amino acids. Germline V lookup: CDR1 SGHAT, CDR2 FQNNGV. The CDR3 loop is CASSPGGYRGARLYEQYV. The CDR3 coding sequence is TGTGCCAGCAGCCCGGGAGGATATCGGGGGGCCCGACTCTACGAGCAGTACGTC.

The V and J genes are TRBV6-4 and TRBJ2-2, with D tentatively TRBD2 (5 bases). V was pared by 3 bases and J by 3 bases, with 17 bases between. The CDR3 is made up of 17 amino acids. Germline V lookup: CDR1 MRHNA, CDR2 SNTAGT. The CDR3 bases are TGTGCCAGCAGTGATAATGAGGGAGATACACACACCGGGGAGCTGTTTTTT. This translates into CASSDNEGDTHTGELFF.

A single count supports this clone. The V and J genes are TRBV5-6 and TRBJ1-1, with a tentative D call TRBD1 (5 bases). V lost 4 bases, J lost 5 bases, and 12 bases lay in between. The V gene's germline CDR1 is SGHDT and CDR2 YYEEEE. The CDR3 runs 13 residues. The CDR3: CASSRQGTTEAFF. CDR3 nucleotides: TGTGCCAGCAGCCGGCAGGGAACGACTGAAGCTTTCTTT.

Turning to this clone: Germline and junction disagree at one end, which may indicate a read error. J is TRBJ2-3 and V is TRBV7-7; 11 bases fit TRBD1. This CDR3 comprises 16 residues. Per the germline V gene, CDR1 is SSHAT and CDR2 is FNYEAQ (reference sequence). Here the CDR3 DNA reads TGTGCTAGCAGCTTAGGGACAGGGGGTAACGCAGATACGCAGTATTTT. Its protein product is CASSLGTGGNADTQYF. Supplemented by reference TRBV7-7 and TRBJ2-3, the full variable domain reads GAGVSQSPRYKVTKRGQDVTLRCDPISSHATLYWYQQALGQGPEFLTYFNYEAQPDKSGLPSDRFSAERPEGSISTLTIQRTEQRDSAMYRCASSLGTGGNADTQYFGPGTRLTVL.

The chain uses TRBV19 and TRBJ2-1; TRBD1 aligns across 8 bases. Germline lookup yields CDR1 LNHDA and CDR2 SQIVND (reference sequence). V trimming: 5 bases; J trimming: 5 bases; junction bases outside the gene matches: 11. CDR3 length: 16 amino acids. Here the CDR3 DNA reads TGTGCCAGTAGTGGCAGGGGGCGGGGCACGGACAATGAGCAGTTCTTC. Its protein is CASSGRGRGTDNEQFF.

The rearrangement joins TRBV7-2 to TRBJ2-5; 13 bases fit TRBD2. CDR3 size: 16 residues. Trimming took 1 base from V and 5 from J; bases not matched to a gene: 4. Germline-derived CDR1 and CDR2 are SGHTA and FQGNSA. The CDR3 sequence: CASSLDGTSGVETQYF. CDR3 coding DNA: TGTGCCAGCAGCTTAGATGGGACTAGCGGGGTGGAGACCCAGTACTTC.

This clone has only a few counts. V gene TRBV7-9 combines with J gene TRBJ1-5; 7 bases match TRBD1. This CDR3 has 16 amino acids. The junction had 15 bases not matched to a gene; V was cut back by 5 bases and J by 8 bases. The germline V gene has CDR1 SEHNR and CDR2 FQNEAQ (reference sequence). In nucleotides, the CDR3 is TGTGCCAGCAGCGGACAAGCTATCGGCAGGGGGAAGCCCCAGCATTTT. Its protein is CASSGQAIGRGKPQHF.

The chain uses TRBV6-5 and TRBJ1-2, with D possibly being TRBD1 (6 bases). Between the trimmed V and J ends, which lost 5 bases and 1 base, there was a span of 8 bases. The CDR3 runs to 13 residues. From germline, CDR1 is MNHEY and CDR2 SVGAGI. DNA for the CDR3: TGTGCCAGCAGTAGGACAGATAACTATGGCTACACCTTC. Residues: CASSRTDNYGYTF.

V usage is TRBV4-1 and J usage is TRBJ1-3; D unclear. The CDR3 runs to 16 residues. CDR1 MGHRA and CDR2 YSYEKL come from the germline V gene. V lost 0 bases, J lost 0 bases, and 9 bases lay in between. The CDR3 is CASSQDSLSSGNTIYF. The CDR3 DNA follows: TGCGCCAGCAGCCAAGATTCCCTAAGCTCTGGAAACACCATATATTTT.

The count of this clone is one. The junction does not match germline at one end; this may be a read error. The V gene is TRBV9, the J gene TRBJ2-1; tentative D call: TRBD1 (6 bases). Germline V gene lookup returns CDR1 SGDLS and CDR2 YYNGEE. This CDR3 comprises 16 residues. Here the CDR3 reads CASSVGGGNIYHEQFF. CDR3 DNA sequence: TGTGCCAGCAGCGTAGGAGGGGGAAACATCTACCATGAGCAGTTCTTC.

The chain joins TRBV7-2 to TRBJ2-1; D gene unclear. The V gene lost 1 base and the J gene lost 7 bases, with 8 bases spanning the gap. This CDR3 spans 13 amino acids. Germline loops: CDR1 SGHTA, CDR2 FQGNSA. The CDR3 loop reads CASSLGTVNEQFF. CDR3 sequence (DNA): TGTGCCAGCAGCTTAGGCACAGTTAATGAGCAGTTCTTC. Full variable domain (outside the CDR3, taken from reference TRBV7-2 and TRBJ2-1): GAGVSQSPSNKVTEKGKDVELRCDPISGHTALYWYRQSLGQGLEFLIYFQGNSAPDKSGLPSDRFSAERTGGSVSTLTIQRTQQEDSAVYLCASSLGTVNEQFFGPGTRLTVL.

To note about this clone: Germline is not matched at one junction end, which may reflect a read error. V and J are TRBV9 and TRBJ1-2; D may be TRBD1 (5 bases). The CDR3 has 14 amino acids. Germline values: CDR1 SGDLS, CDR2 YYNGEE. CDR3 in amino acids: CVSRRSGGNDGYTF. The CDR3 DNA reads TGTGTCAGCAGGCGATCTGGGGGGAATGATGGCTACACCTTC.

The chain joins TRBV6-6 to TRBJ1-6; no definite D call. V was clipped by 0 bases and J by 7 bases, with 10 bases between them. The CDR3 length is 15 residues. Germline CDR1 is MNHNY and CDR2 is SVGAGI (reference sequence). The CDR3: CASSYSEEVNSPLHF. The CDR3 DNA is TGTGCCAGCAGTTACTCGGAGGAGGTCAATTCACCCCTCCACTTT.

The CDR3 sequence: CASSQERGTGSLQYF. Here the CDR3 DNA reads TGTGCCAGCAGCCAAGAGAGGGGGACAGGGTCCTTGCAGTACTTC. The rearrangement links TRBV4-2 to TRBJ2-7, with 9 nucleotides matching TRBD1. CDR3 length: 15 amino acids. V trimming: 0 bases; J trimming: 9 bases; junction bases outside the gene matches: 9. Germline lookup yields CDR1 LGHNA and CDR2 YNFKEQ.

The chain is built from TRBV7-8 and TRBJ2-5; D is unclear. With 5 bases removed from V and 4 bases from J, the gap between germline ends came to 14 bases. The V gene's germline CDR1 is SGHVS and CDR2 FQNEAQ. The CDR3 consists of 14 residues. CDR3 sequence (DNA): TGTGCCAGCAGCCTTCAAGACCGCGGAGAGACCCAGTACTTC. It codes for CASSLQDRGETQYF.

V is TRBV9 and J is TRBJ1-4; 7 bases are a match to TRBD1. The V segment lost 3 bases and the J segment 0 bases; nucleotides outside the gene matches: 5. CDR3 length: 16 residues. Germline loops: CDR1 SGDLS, CDR2 YYNGEE. CDR3 residues: CASSGDRVATNEKLFF. The CDR3, as DNA: TGTGCCAGCAGCGGGGACAGAGTTGCAACTAATGAAAAACTGTTTTTT.

The chain is built from TRBV4-1 and TRBJ1-5; TRBD1 matches 9 bases. V lost 1 base, J lost 4 bases, and 5 bases stayed unmatched. This CDR3 region has 16 residues. Germline loops: CDR1 MGHRA, CDR2 YSYEKL. For the CDR3, the DNA is TGCGCCAGCAGCCAAGGGGGGACAGGGCCAAATCAGCCCCAGCATTTT. It is translated as CASSQGGTGPNQPQHF.

V and J are TRBV5-1 and TRBJ2-2; no reliable D call. The length of the CDR3 is 13 residues. Germline V gene lookup returns CDR1 SGHRS and CDR2 YFSETQ. V lost 7 bases, J lost 5 bases, and 12 bases lay in between. The CDR3 DNA sequence: TGCGCCAGCCACGAGATAAGTACCGGGGAGCTGTTTTTT. It specifies CASHEISTGELFF. The complete variable domain, with remaining parts taken from reference TRBV5-1 and TRBJ2-2, reads KAGVTQTPRYLIKTRGQQVTLSCSPISGHRSVSWYQQTPGQGLQFLFEYFSETQRNKGNFPGRFSGRQFSNSRSEMNVSTLELGDSALYLCASHEISTGELFFGEGSRLTVL.